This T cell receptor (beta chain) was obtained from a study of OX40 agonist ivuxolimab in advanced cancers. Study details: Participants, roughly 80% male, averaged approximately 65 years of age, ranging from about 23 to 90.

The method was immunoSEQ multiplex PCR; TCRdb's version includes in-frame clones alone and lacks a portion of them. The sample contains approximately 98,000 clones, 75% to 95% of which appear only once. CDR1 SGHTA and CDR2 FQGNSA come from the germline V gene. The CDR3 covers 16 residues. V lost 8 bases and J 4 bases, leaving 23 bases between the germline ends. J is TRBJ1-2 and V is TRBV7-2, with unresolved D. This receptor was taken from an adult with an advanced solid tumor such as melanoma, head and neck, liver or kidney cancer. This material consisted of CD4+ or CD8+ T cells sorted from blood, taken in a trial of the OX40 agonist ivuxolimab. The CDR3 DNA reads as TGTGCCAGCCCTCGCAAGTCCGGGGAGACCTCCTATGGCTACACCTTC. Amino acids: CASPRKSGETSYGYTF.